This TCR beta chain was sequenced during a study of OX40 agonist ivuxolimab in advanced cancers. As for the study more broadly: Ivuxolimab, which targeted the costimulatory receptor OX40 (CD134), was an agonistic, fully human IgG2 monoclonal antibody. In the dose-escalation cohort, approximately 82% of patients were male, and the mean age was around 60 years with a range of about 23 to 79. Intravenous ivuxolimab was administered to patients every 2 weeks at six dose levels: 0.01, 0.1, 0.3, 1.5, 3 and 10 mg/kg. Prior anti-PD-1, anti-PD-L1 or anti-CTLA-4 therapy was permitted, and about 40% of dose-escalation patients had received checkpoint inhibitors. Among the roughly 50 dose-escalation patients, around 20 had hepatocellular carcinoma, roughly 15 melanoma, 9 renal cell carcinoma and 9 head and neck cancer. The point of sequencing TCRbeta in the periphery was to test whether ivuxolimab changed TCR sequence diversity and drove clonal T-cell expansion. The paper describes the monotherapy dose-escalation part (N ≈ 52 patients) of the phase I trial of ivuxolimab. Three dose-escalation patients achieved partial responses, one with hepatocellular carcinoma and two with cutaneous melanoma. What the research found in general, with its limitations: After ivuxolimab, expanded clones were on average more numerous among CD8+ T cells than among CD4+ T cells. The antigen specificity of the peripheral T cells that underwent clonal expansion was not determined. In the 0.1-3.0 mg/kg groups, partial responders had among the lowest normalized peripheral clonal expansion, particularly in CD8+ T cells. At doses of 0.1 to 3.0 mg/kg, clonal expansion of both CD4+ and CD8+ T cells in blood was seen between baseline and week 6. Low levels of normalized T-cell clonal expansion were also seen in some nonresponding patients.

V loses 1 base of germline sequence and J loses 6 bases, and the interval between the two ends is 10 bases. The CDR3, from cysteine to phenylalanine, totals 14 residues. The CDR3 DNA has 42 bases and is translated from base 1. CDR1 and CDR2, looked up from the germline V gene (reference sequence), are SEHNR and FQNEAQ. For sequencing of the TCRbeta CDR3 region, genomic DNA was extracted from the sorted cells. TCRbeta CDR3 regions were sequenced using the immunoSEQ Assay. TCRdb mirrors the immuneACCESS table, restricted to in-frame sequences. Some clones are absent from its copies; in checked studies, under half trace to an unresolved V gene, and the reason for the others is unknown. This sample lists some 77,000 clones; about 90% were detected once. The ten largest account for around 2% of the sample. The trial excluded patients who had a history of autoimmune disease or were on systemic immunosuppression. Peripheral blood for TCR sequencing was collected from all dose cohorts at baseline, on cycle 4 day 1, and on cycle 7 day 1. The samples were drawn from a first-in-human, open-label, multicenter phase I dose-escalation trial of ivuxolimab. Adults with locally advanced or metastatic melanoma, renal cell carcinoma, hepatocellular carcinoma or head and neck squamous cell carcinoma were enrolled in the trial. Before TCR sequencing, CD4+ and CD8+ T cells were separately sorted from peripheral blood.

A remark on this clone: Its specific antigen is unknown. Base qualities are not provided; no much larger clone lies one nucleotide away.

Here the chain combines TRBV7-9 and TRBJ1-5; the D gene is perhaps TRBD1, on 5 matching bases. This sequence originates from an adult with an advanced solid tumor such as melanoma, head and neck, liver or kidney cancer. This specimen consisted of CD4+ or CD8+ T cells sorted from blood, obtained in a trial of the OX40 agonist ivuxolimab. The CDR3 in this case is CASSLVGTGQPQHF. The base sequence is TGTGCCAGCAGCTTAGTGGGCACAGGTCAGCCCCAGCATTTT.